This T cell receptor beta chain was identified during a study of cytomegalovirus exposure and HLA in healthy donors. Points from the study as a whole: Later analysis placed DRB1 highest and HLA-C lowest in TCR association rates, which differed by HLA locus. Three of the chains that were CMV-associated were confirmed in vitro to be specific for CMV antigens. Beyond CMV serostatus, there was no information to go on about immune exposure. It was assumed in the presence/absence analyses that sequencing depth was roughly uniform across donors.

The PCR used 60 Vbeta and 13 Jbeta primers. Clones were read by immunoSEQ multiplex PCR, and TCRdb kept only the in-frame ones, dropping some. The table lists roughly 110,000 clones, about two thirds of them singletons. The CDR3 spans 13 residues. Losses at the gene ends were 4 bases for V and 7 bases for J; bases not matched to a gene: 1. Germline V CDR1 and CDR2: LGHNT, FRNRAP. Remarks on this clone: Its specificity is not known.

The TCR originated in a boy aged 5-17 years in good health and CMV-seronegative. V usage is TRBV12-5 and J usage is TRBJ2-1, with 10 bases matching TRBD1. Specimen: PBMCs. CDR3 protein: CASGWDRGNEQFF. The DNA for the CDR3 is TGTGCTAGTGGTTGGGACAGGGGAAATGAGCAGTTCTTC. Combining the CDR3 with reference TRBV12-5 and TRBJ2-1 gives the whole variable domain DARVTQTPRHKVTEMGQEVTMRCQPILGHNTVFWYRQTMMQGLELLAYFRNRAPLDDSGMPKDRFSAEMPDATLATLKIQPSEPRDSAVYFCASGWDRGNEQFFGPGTRLTVL.